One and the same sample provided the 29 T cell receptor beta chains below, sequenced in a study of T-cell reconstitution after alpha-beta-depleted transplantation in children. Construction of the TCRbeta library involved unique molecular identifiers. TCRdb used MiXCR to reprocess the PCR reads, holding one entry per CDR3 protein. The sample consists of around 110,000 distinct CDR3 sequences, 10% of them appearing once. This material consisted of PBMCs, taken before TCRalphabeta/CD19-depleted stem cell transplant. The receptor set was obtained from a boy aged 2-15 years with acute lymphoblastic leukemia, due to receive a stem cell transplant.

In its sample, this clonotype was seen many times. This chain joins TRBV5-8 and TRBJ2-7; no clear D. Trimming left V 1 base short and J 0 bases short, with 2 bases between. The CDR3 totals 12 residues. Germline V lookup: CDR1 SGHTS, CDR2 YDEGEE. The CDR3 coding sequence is TGTGCCAGCAGCTTGTACTCCTACGAGCAGTACTTC. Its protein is CASSLYSYEQYF.

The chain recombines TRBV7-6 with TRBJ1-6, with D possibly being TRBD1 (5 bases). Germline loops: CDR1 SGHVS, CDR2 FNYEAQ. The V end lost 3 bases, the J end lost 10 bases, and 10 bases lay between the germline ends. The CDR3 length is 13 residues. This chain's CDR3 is CASSFGAGSPLHF. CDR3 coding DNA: TGTGCCAGCAGCTTCGGGGCTGGGTCACCCCTCCACTTT.

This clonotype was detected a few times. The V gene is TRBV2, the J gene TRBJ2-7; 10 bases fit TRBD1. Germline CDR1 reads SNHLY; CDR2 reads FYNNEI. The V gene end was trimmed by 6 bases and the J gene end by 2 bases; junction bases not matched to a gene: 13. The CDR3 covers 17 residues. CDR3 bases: TGTGCCAGCAGGAAGGGACCCTCCGGGACAGGGGCCTACGAGCAGTACTTC. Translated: CASRKGPSGTGAYEQYF.

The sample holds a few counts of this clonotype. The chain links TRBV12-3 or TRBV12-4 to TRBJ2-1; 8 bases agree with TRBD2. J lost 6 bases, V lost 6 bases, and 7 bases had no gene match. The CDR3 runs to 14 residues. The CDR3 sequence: CASRSGRSSNEQFF. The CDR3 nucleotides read TGTGCCAGCAGGAGCGGGAGATCCAGCAATGAGCAGTTCTTC.

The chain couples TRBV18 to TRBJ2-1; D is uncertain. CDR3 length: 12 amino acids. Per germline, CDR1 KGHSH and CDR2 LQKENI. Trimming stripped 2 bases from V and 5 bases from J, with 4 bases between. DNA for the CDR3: TGTGCCAGCTCACCATTAGACAATGAGCAGTTCTTC. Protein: CASSPLDNEQFF.

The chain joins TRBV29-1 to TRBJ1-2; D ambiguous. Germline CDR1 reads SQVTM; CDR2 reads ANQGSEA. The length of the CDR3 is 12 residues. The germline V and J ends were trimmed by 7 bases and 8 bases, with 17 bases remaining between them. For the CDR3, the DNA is TGCAGCGGCCTGGCGGGAGGCTCGGGCTACACCTTC. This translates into CSGLAGGSGYTF.

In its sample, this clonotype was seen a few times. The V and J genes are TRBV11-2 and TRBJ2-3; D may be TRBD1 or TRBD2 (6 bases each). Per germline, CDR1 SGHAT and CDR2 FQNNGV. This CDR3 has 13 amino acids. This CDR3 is CAANGGVGDTQYF. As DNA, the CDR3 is TGTGCGGCGAACGGGGGCGTGGGGGATACGCAGTATTTT.

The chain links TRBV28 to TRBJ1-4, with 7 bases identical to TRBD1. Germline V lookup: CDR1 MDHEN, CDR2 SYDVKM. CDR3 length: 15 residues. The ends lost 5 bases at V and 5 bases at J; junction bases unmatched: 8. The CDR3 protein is CASSPGGGGNEKLFF. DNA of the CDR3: TGTGCCAGCAGTCCAGGGGGAGGGGGGAATGAAAAACTGTTTTTT.

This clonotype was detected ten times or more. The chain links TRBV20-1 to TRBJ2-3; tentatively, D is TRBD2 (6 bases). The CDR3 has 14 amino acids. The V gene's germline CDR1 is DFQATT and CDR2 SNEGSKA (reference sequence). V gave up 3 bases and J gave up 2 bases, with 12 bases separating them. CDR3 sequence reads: CSASRLGSTDTQYF. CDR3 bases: TGCAGTGCTAGCCGACTAGGATCCACAGATACGCAGTATTTT.

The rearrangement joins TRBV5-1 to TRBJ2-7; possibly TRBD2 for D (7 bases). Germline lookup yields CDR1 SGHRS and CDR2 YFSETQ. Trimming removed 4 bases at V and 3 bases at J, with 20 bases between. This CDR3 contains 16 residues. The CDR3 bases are TGCGCCAGCAGCCGCACCTGGGGGGGCGTTCTCTACGAGCAGTACTTC. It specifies CASSRTWGGVLYEQYF.

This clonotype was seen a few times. The CDR3: CASLGGSNYGYTF. The CDR3 DNA is TGTGCCAGCCTCGGGGGGTCTAACTATGGCTACACCTTC. J is TRBJ1-2 and V is TRBV6-5; maybe TRBD1 (5 bases). V lost 8 bases and J 0 bases, leaving 10 bases between the germline ends. This CDR3 is built from 13 residues. Germline V lookup: CDR1 MNHEY, CDR2 SVGAGI.

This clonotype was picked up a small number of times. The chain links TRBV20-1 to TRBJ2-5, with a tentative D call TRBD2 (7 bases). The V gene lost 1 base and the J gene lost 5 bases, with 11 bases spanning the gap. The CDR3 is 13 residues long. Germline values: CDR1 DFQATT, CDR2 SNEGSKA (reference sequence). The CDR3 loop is CSARGGGAETQYF. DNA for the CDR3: TGCAGTGCTAGAGGAGGGGGGGCCGAGACCCAGTACTTC.

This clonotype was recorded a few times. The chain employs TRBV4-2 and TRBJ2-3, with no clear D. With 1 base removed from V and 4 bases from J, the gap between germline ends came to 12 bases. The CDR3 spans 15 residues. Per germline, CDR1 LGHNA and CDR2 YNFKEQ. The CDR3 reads CASSQGELGSDTQYF. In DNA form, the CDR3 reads TGTGCCAGCAGCCAAGGAGAATTGGGTTCAGATACGCAGTATTTT.

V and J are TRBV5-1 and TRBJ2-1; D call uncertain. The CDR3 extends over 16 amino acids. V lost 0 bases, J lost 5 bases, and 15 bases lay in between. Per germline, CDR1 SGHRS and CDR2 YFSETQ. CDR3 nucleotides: TGCGCCAGCAGCTTGGTGTTCTCCCCAGGAGACAATGAGCAGTTCTTC. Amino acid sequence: CASSLVFSPGDNEQFF. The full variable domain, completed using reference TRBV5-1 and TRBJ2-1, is KAGVTQTPRYLIKTRGQQVTLSCSPISGHRSVSWYQQTPGQGLQFLFEYFSETQRNKGNFPGRFSGRQFSNSRSEMNVSTLELGDSALYLCASSLVFSPGDNEQFFGPGTRLTVL.

CDR3 nucleotide sequence: TGTGCCAGCAGCCTCCGACCCGGGACAGTACGTGAAAAACTGTTTTTT. The encoded protein is CASSLRPGTVREKLFF. This chain joins TRBV11-2 and TRBJ1-4; 7 bases match TRBD1. Trimming removed 5 bases from V and 7 bases from J; junction bases left unmatched: 13. The CDR3 contains 16 residues. Germline lookup yields CDR1 SGHAT and CDR2 FQNNGV.

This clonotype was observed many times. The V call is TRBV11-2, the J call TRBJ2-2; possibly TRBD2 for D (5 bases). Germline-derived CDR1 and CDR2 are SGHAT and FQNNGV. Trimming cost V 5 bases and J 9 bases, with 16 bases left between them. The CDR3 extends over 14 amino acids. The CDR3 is CASSPGIWNRELFF. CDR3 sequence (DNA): TGTGCCAGCAGCCCCGGGATTTGGAATAGGGAGCTGTTTTTT.

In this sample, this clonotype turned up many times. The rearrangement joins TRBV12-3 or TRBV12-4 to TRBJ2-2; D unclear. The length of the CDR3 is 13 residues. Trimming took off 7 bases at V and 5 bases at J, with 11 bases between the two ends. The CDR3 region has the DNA TGTGCCAGCATCGGAAGTAAAACCGGGGAGCTGTTTTTT. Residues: CASIGSKTGELFF.

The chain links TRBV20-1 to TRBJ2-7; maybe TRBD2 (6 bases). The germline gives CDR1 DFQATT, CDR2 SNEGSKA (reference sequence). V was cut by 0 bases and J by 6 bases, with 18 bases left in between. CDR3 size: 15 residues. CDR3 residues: CSARDRNWRVGEQYF. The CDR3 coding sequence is TGCAGTGCTAGAGATAGGAACTGGAGGGTAGGCGAGCAGTACTTC.

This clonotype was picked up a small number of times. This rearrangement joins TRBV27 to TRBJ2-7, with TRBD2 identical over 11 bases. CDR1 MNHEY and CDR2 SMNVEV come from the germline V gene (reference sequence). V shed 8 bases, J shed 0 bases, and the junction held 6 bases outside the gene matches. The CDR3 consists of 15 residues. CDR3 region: CASGLLAGGSYEQYF. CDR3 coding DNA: TGTGCCAGCGGACTTCTAGCGGGAGGCTCCTACGAGCAGTACTTC.

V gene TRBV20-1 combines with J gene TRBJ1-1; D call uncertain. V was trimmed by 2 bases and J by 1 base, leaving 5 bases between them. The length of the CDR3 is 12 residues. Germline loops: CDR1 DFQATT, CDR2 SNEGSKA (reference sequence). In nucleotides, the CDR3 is TGCAGTGCTAGAACAACGAACACTGAAGCTTTCTTT. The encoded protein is CSARTTNTEAFF.

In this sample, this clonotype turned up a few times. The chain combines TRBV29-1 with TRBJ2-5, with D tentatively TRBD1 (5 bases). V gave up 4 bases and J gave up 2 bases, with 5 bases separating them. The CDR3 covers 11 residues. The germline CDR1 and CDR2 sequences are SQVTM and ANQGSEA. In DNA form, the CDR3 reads TGCAGCGTTGGGACACAAGAGACCCAGTACTTC. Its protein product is CSVGTQETQYF.

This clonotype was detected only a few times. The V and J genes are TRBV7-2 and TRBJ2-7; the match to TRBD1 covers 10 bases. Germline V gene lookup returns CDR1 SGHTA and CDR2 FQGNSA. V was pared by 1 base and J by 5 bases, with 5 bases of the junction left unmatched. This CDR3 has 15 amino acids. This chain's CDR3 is CASSLVGQGKDEQYF. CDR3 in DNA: TGTGCCAGCAGCTTAGTGGGACAGGGGAAAGACGAGCAGTACTTC.

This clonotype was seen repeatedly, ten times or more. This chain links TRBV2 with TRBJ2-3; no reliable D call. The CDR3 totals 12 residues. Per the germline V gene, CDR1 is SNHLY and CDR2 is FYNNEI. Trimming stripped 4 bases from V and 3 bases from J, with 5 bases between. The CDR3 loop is CASSVGTDTQYF. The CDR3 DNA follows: TGTGCCAGCAGTGTCGGTACAGATACGCAGTATTTT.

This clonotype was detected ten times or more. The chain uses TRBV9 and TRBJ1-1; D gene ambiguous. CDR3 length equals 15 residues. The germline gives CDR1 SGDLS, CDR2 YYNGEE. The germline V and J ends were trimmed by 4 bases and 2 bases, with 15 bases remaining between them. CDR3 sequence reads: CASSPSGVVNTEAFF. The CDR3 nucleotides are TGTGCCAGCAGCCCCTCCGGGGTGGTCAACACTGAAGCTTTCTTT.

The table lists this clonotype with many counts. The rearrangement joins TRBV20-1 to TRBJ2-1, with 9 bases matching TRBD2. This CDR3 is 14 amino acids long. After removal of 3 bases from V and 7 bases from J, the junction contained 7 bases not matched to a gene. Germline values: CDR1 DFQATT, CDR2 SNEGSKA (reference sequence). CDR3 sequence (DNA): TGCAGTGCTAGTAGGGCGGGAGGGCTGAATGAGCAGTTCTTC. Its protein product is CSASRAGGLNEQFF.

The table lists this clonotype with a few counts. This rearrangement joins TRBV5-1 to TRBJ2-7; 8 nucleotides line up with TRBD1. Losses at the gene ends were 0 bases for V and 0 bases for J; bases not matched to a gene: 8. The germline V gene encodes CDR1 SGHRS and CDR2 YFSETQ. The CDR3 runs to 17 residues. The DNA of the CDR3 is TGCGCCAGCAGCTTGGCCGTGACAGGGGCCTACTCCTACGAGCAGTACTTC. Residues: CASSLAVTGAYSYEQYF.

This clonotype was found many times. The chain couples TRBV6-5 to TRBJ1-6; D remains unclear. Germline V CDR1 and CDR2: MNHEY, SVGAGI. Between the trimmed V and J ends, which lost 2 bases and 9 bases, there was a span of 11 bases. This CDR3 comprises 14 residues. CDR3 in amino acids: CASSYPDLGSPLHF. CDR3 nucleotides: TGTGCCAGCAGTTACCCCGACCTGGGTTCACCCCTCCACTTT.

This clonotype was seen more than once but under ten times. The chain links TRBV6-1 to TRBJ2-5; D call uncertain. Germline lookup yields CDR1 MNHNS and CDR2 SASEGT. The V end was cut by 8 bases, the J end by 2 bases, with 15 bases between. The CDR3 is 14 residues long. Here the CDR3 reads CASQTGPGQETQYF. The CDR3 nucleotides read TGTGCCAGCCAAACGGGCCCTGGACAAGAGACCCAGTACTTC.

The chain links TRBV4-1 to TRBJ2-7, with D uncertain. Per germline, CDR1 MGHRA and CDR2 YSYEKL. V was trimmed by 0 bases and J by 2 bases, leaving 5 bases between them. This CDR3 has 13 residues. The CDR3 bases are TGCGCCAGCAGCCAAGACCTAGCCTACGAGCAGTACTTC. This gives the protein CASSQDLAYEQYF.